This entry lists 23 T cell receptor beta chains sequenced from one sample in a study of T-cell reconstitution after alpha-beta-depleted transplantation in children. Unique molecular identifiers were built into the TCRbeta library. Each CDR3 protein is one row after TCRdb ran MiXCR on the PCR reads. The sample has some 340,000 distinct CDR3 sequences, under 13% seen once; the top ten hold 2% to 3%. The source was PBMCs from the stem cell graft donor, collected from the stem cell graft. The receptors here all came from a human donor who donated a stem cell graft to a child with acute lymphoblastic leukemia.

This clonotype showed up many times. This chain connects TRBV4-3 to TRBJ1-6; TRBD1 matches at 9 bases. The germline V gene has CDR1 LGHNA and CDR2 YSLEER. The CDR3 spans 14 residues. The junction had 4 bases not matched to a gene; V was cut back by 6 bases and J by 7 bases. CDR3 amino acids: CASSQQGANSPLHF. The CDR3 nucleotides are TGCGCCAGCAGTCAACAGGGGGCGAATTCACCCCTCCACTTT.

The V and J genes are TRBV7-8 and TRBJ2-1, with unresolved D. Germline V gene lookup returns CDR1 SGHVS and CDR2 FQNEAQ. This CDR3 contains 17 residues. The germline V and J ends were trimmed by 1 base and 0 bases, with 13 bases remaining between them. Here the CDR3 DNA reads TGTGCCAGCAGCTTAGAGCCAGCCCCGAGCTCCTACAATGAGCAGTTCTTC. This translates into CASSLEPAPSSYNEQFF.

This clonotype occurred a few times. This chain joins TRBV20-1 and TRBJ1-2, with D tentatively TRBD1 (5 bases). The V end lost 0 bases, the J end lost 4 bases, and 12 bases lay between the germline ends. The CDR3 is made up of 14 amino acids. CDR1 is DFQATT and CDR2 is SNEGSKA in the germline V gene (reference sequence). This chain's CDR3 is CSARDMGGSYGYTF. The CDR3 bases are TGCAGTGCTAGAGATATGGGGGGGAGCTATGGCTACACCTTC.

Notes on this clonotype: The CDR3 end shows no conserved phenylalanine or tryptophan, and so a read error is likely. The V gene is TRBV20-1, the J gene TRBJ2-1; D gene ambiguous. The CDR3 is made up of 14 amino acids. The germline V and J ends were trimmed by 6 bases and 2 bases, with 14 bases remaining between them. Germline CDR1 is DFQATT and CDR2 is SNEGSKA (reference sequence). The CDR3 DNA sequence: TGCAGTGCCCAAAAACCACCAGCCTACAATGAGCAGTTCCTC. As protein: CSAQKPPAYNEQFL.

This clonotype was counted a few times. The gene calls are TRBV15 and TRBJ2-2; D gene ambiguous. The germline gives CDR1 LNHNV, CDR2 YYDKDF (reference sequence). The CDR3 is made up of 14 amino acids. V dropped 4 bases and J dropped 7 bases, with 13 bases sitting between them. The chain's CDR3 is CATSTFKTGGELFF. CDR3 DNA sequence: TGTGCCACCAGCACCTTTAAAACGGGCGGGGAGCTGTTTTTT.

CDR3 DNA: TGTGCCAGTAGTATAACGCTAGCAGAAGAGACCCAGTACTTC. It specifies CASSITLAEETQYF. The chain carries TRBV19 and TRBJ2-5, with D perhaps matching TRBD2 (5 bases). Germline loops: CDR1 LNHDA, CDR2 SQIVND (reference sequence). The CDR3 runs to 14 residues. Trimming removed 2 bases from V and 3 bases from J, with 10 bases in between.

The table lists this clonotype with many counts. CDR3 sequence reads: CASSVLSTNEQFF. The CDR3 DNA sequence: TGTGCCAGCAGTGTGCTGAGCACCAATGAGCAGTTCTTC. V gene TRBV12-3 or TRBV12-4 combines with J gene TRBJ2-1; D not resolved. The germline V and J ends were trimmed by 5 bases and 6 bases, with 11 bases remaining between them. The CDR3 covers 13 residues.

This rearrangement joins TRBV10-3 to TRBJ1-5; D unclear. The CDR3 contains 14 residues. Trimming left V 0 bases short and J 9 bases short, with 12 bases between. CDR1 ENHRY and CDR2 SYGVKD come from the germline V gene. DNA for the CDR3: TGTGCCATCAGTGAGTCAGGAGGGTCGCGGCCCCAGCATTTT. It yields the protein CAISESGGSRPQHF.

The chain employs TRBV7-8 and TRBJ2-1; 7 positions match TRBD2. The V gene's germline CDR1 is SGHVS and CDR2 FQNEAQ. The CDR3 is 13 residues long. V was pared by 5 bases and J by 6 bases, with 4 bases of the junction left unmatched. The CDR3 coding sequence is TGTGCCAGCAGCCGCTCTAGCGGCAATGAGCAGTTCTTC. This codes for CASSRSSGNEQFF.

This rearrangement joins TRBV7-2 to TRBJ2-1; D gene unclear. The length of the CDR3 is 14 residues. Germline V gene data show CDR1 as SGHTA and CDR2 as FQGNSA. V lost 5 bases, J lost 2 bases, and 10 bases lay in between. The CDR3 DNA reads as TGTGCCAGCAGCATCGGGCAGACCTACAATGAGCAGTTCTTC. As protein: CASSIGQTYNEQFF. Filled out from reference TRBV7-2 and TRBJ2-1, the complete variable domain reads GAGVSQSPSNKVTEKGKDVELRCDPISGHTALYWYRQSLGQGLEFLIYFQGNSAPDKSGLPSDRFSAERTGGSVSTLTIQRTQQEDSAVYLCASSIGQTYNEQFFGPGTRLTVL.

This clonotype was counted a few times. This chain uses TRBV6-1 with TRBJ2-5; D uncertain. This CDR3 spans 13 amino acids. Germline CDR1 and CDR2: MNHNS and SASEGT. Trimming removed 6 bases at V and 9 bases at J, with 17 bases between. This CDR3 reads CASSGNSESAQYF. For the CDR3, the DNA is TGTGCCAGCAGCGGTAACTCGGAGTCGGCCCAGTACTTC.

This clonotype came up a few times. V usage is TRBV29-1 and J usage is TRBJ2-7; 8 bases are shared with TRBD2. In germline, CDR1 is SQVTM, CDR2 ANQGSEA. The CDR3 has 15 amino acids. V trimming: 4 bases; J trimming: 5 bases; junction bases outside the gene matches: 13. DNA for the CDR3: TGCAGCGTTGGTTTTAGCGGGACTTTGCGGGACGAGCAGTACTTC. Translation: CSVGFSGTLRDEQYF.

Only a few counts were recorded for this clonotype. The rearrangement links TRBV7-8 to TRBJ2-5, with TRBD1 identical over 8 bases. The CDR3 totals 13 residues. Germline trimming cut 4 bases from V and 5 bases from J; bases unmatched to any gene: 3. From germline, CDR1 is SGHVS and CDR2 FQNEAQ. The CDR3: CASSWTGSETQYF. The CDR3 DNA is TGTGCCAGCAGCTGGACAGGGTCGGAGACCCAGTACTTC.

This clonotype was observed at least ten times. This chain uses TRBV7-9 with TRBJ2-2, with 12 bases lining up with TRBD1. The germline V gene has CDR1 SEHNR and CDR2 FQNEAQ (reference sequence). This CDR3 comprises 18 residues. J lost 1 base, V lost 4 bases, and 7 bases had no gene match. The CDR3 region is CASSSPRDRGQNTGELFF. CDR3 in DNA: TGTGCCAGCAGCTCCCCCCGGGACAGGGGGCAGAACACCGGGGAGCTGTTTTTT.

This clonotype showed up many times. The rearrangement joins TRBV5-1 to TRBJ2-2; the D gene is possibly TRBD2 (6 bases). Germline CDR1 is SGHRS and CDR2 is YFSETQ. V lost 0 bases and J lost 7, with 16 bases in between. This CDR3 is built from 16 residues. The chain's CDR3 is CASSLANSGSSGELFF. As DNA, the CDR3 is TGCGCCAGCAGCTTGGCCAACAGCGGGTCTAGCGGGGAGCTGTTTTTT.

This clonotype showed up just a few times. The V gene is TRBV9, the J gene TRBJ2-3; D is possibly TRBD2 (5 bases). Germline CDR1 reads SGDLS; CDR2 reads YYNGEE. V was pared by 0 bases and J by 9 bases, with 14 bases between. CDR3 length equals 14 residues. The CDR3 sequence is CASSVGISGSTQYF. CDR3 nucleotides: TGTGCCAGCAGCGTAGGAATAAGTGGGAGCACGCAGTATTTT. The variable domain in full, with the rest retrieved from reference TRBV9 and TRBJ2-3, is DSGVTQTPKHLITATGQRVTLRCSPRSGDLSVYWYQQSLDQGLQFLIQYYNGEERAKGNILERFSAQQFPDLHSELNLSSLELGDSALYFCASSVGISGSTQYFGPGTRLTVL.

This clonotype was seen many times. The V call is TRBV7-8, the J call TRBJ2-1; maybe TRBD2 (6 bases). V was cut by 0 bases and J by 9 bases, with 15 bases left in between. Germline CDR1 reads SGHVS; CDR2 reads FQNEAQ. The CDR3 runs 15 residues. The CDR3 protein is CASSLARTPGGEQFF. CDR3 nucleotide sequence: TGTGCCAGCAGCTTAGCGAGGACGCCCGGGGGTGAGCAGTTCTTC.

The V call is TRBV5-1, the J call TRBJ2-3; perhaps D is TRBD1 or TRBD2 (5 bases each). Between the trimmed V and J ends, which lost 3 bases and 7 bases, there was a span of 15 bases. CDR3 length: 14 amino acids. CDR1 and CDR2 from the germline V gene are SGHRS and YFSETQ. In DNA, the CDR3 is TGCGCCAGCAGCTCAACCTCCGGGGCCTATACGCAGTATTTT. Its translation: CASSSTSGAYTQYF.

This clonotype occurred a few times. The chain links TRBV15 to TRBJ2-7; D unclear. V was pared by 3 bases and J by 3 bases, with 9 bases between. The V gene's germline CDR1 is LNHNV and CDR2 YYDKDF (reference sequence). This CDR3 has 13 residues. The CDR3 DNA follows: TGTGCCACCAGCAGCGGACGGAACTACGAGCAGTACTTC. Translation: CATSSGRNYEQYF.

This clonotype was detected a few times. V and J are TRBV27 and TRBJ2-5; 12 bases fit TRBD2. The V gene's germline CDR1 is MNHEY and CDR2 SMNVEV (reference sequence). Trimming at V came to 6 bases and at J to 12 bases, leaving 11 bases not matched to a gene. There are 14 residues in the CDR3. CDR3 DNA: TGTGCCAGCAGAGTGTCCGGGACTAGCGGGCTAAAGTACTTC. Translating gives CASRVSGTSGLKYF.

The rearrangement joins TRBV4-2 to TRBJ2-5, with D perhaps TRBD2 (6 bases). The germline V gene has CDR1 LGHNA and CDR2 YNFKEQ. V was pared by 4 bases and J by 1 base, with 22 bases between. The CDR3 contains 18 residues. CDR3 loop: CASSPLGRTPGAQETQYF. The CDR3 DNA follows: TGTGCCAGCAGCCCTCTGGGAAGGACCCCGGGAGCCCAAGAGACCCAGTACTTC.

The sample holds a few counts of this clonotype. The V gene is TRBV12-3 or TRBV12-4, the J gene TRBJ2-1; TRBD2 matches 12 bases. The J segment lost 5 bases and the V segment lost 5 bases, leaving 13 bases of the junction unmatched. The length of the CDR3 is 18 residues. CDR3 sequence reads: CASSRITLAGGPHNEQFF. In DNA, the CDR3 is TGTGCCAGCAGTCGCATTACTCTAGCGGGAGGGCCGCACAATGAGCAGTTCTTC.

This clonotype was seen a handful of times. The rearrangement uses TRBV7-2 and TRBJ2-7; D is perhaps TRBD1 (5 bases). Germline CDR1 reads SGHTA; CDR2 reads FQGNSA. The CDR3 runs 14 residues. Trimming cost V 1 base and J 6 bases, with 13 bases left between them. The CDR3, as DNA: TGTGCCAGCAGCTTAGGTAGGGGCTCTAGCGAGCAGTACTTC. Translating gives CASSLGRGSSEQYF.